The 27 T cell receptor beta chains below come from one sample, sequenced in a study of blood T cell repertoires in COVID-19 (TCRdb year 2020). Library method: the immunoSEQ multiplex PCR assay. TCRdb obtained this table from immuneACCESS and retained in-frame rearrangements with V and J assigned. These tables miss some clones; where compared with another copy, unresolved V genes account for less than half of the shortfall, and the remainder is unexplained. This sample holds some 180,000 clones; about 87% were observed only once. The top ten constitute less than 3% of the sample. Sequences were obtained from peripheral blood. These receptors all stem from a woman aged 80 or older with COVID-19, enrolled during active disease.

J is TRBJ1-3 and V is TRBV7-9; the D is unclear. The CDR3 has 15 residues. Germline loops: CDR1 SEHNR, CDR2 FQNEAQ (reference sequence). Deletions cut 1 base from V and 2 bases from J, with 9 bases between. CDR3 region: CASSLGMGPGNTIYF. Written as DNA, the CDR3 is TGTGCCAGCAGCTTAGGGATGGGCCCTGGAAACACCATATATTTT. Complete variable domain (other parts from reference TRBV7-9 and TRBJ1-3): DTGVSQNPRHKITKRGQNVTFRCDPISEHNRLYWYRQTLGQGPEFLTYFQNEAQLEKSRLLSDRFSAERPKGSFSTLEIQRTEQGDSAMYLCASSLGMGPGNTIYFGEGSWLTVV.

The V and J genes are TRBV12-3 or TRBV12-4 and TRBJ1-2; D perhaps matches TRBD1 (6 bases). Deletions cut 5 bases from V and 5 bases from J, with 12 bases between. CDR3 size: 13 residues. In nucleotides, the CDR3 is TGTGCCAGCAGTCAGACAGGTGATTATGGCTACACCTTC. It codes for CASSQTGDYGYTF.

This clone has only one observation. The chain has TRBV9 and TRBJ2-3, with 7 bases matching TRBD2. The CDR3 totals 14 residues. Germline CDR1 SGDLS, CDR2 YYNGEE. The V segment lost 2 bases and the J segment 5 bases; nucleotides outside the gene matches: 5. Here the CDR3 DNA reads TGTGCCAGCAGCGTGGGAGGGATGGTAGATACGCAGTATTTT. Its translation is CASSVGGMVDTQYF.

Regarding this clone: Other DNA sequences within the sample encode an identical CDR3. The chain links TRBV5-1 to TRBJ1-6; D is uncertain. The CDR3 spans 16 residues. Germline values: CDR1 SGHRS, CDR2 YFSETQ. V was shortened by 4 bases and J by 0 bases, with 11 bases between the two germline ends. CDR3 amino acids: CASSTDGSSYNSPLHF. DNA of the CDR3: TGCGCCAGCAGCACGGACGGGAGCTCCTATAATTCACCCCTCCACTTT.

The rearrangement uses TRBV5-1 and TRBJ1-3; D is unresolved. V dropped 0 bases and J dropped 4 bases, with 5 bases sitting between them. The CDR3 runs to 13 residues. Germline V gene sequence: CDR1 SGHRS, CDR2 YFSETQ. CDR3 loop: CASSLGSGNTIYF. DNA of the CDR3: TGCGCCAGCAGCTTGGGTTCAGGAAACACCATATATTTT. Combining the CDR3 with reference TRBV5-1 and TRBJ1-3 gives the whole variable domain KAGVTQTPRYLIKTRGQQVTLSCSPISGHRSVSWYQQTPGQGLQFLFEYFSETQRNKGNFPGRFSGRQFSNSRSEMNVSTLELGDSALYLCASSLGSGNTIYFGEGSWLTVV.

V gene TRBV18 combines with J gene TRBJ2-7; 13 bases are a match to TRBD2. Germline values: CDR1 KGHSH, CDR2 LQKENI. The CDR3 length is 19 residues. V lost 3 bases and J lost 6; bases outside the gene matches: 17. The CDR3 sequence: CASSPAGTSGVRAQGEQYF. The CDR3 DNA sequence: TGTGCCAGCTCACCGGCCGGGACTAGCGGGGTAAGGGCCCAGGGCGAGCAGTACTTC.

This chain uses TRBV7-2 with TRBJ2-2, with unresolved D. Germline V gene lookup returns CDR1 SGHTA and CDR2 FQGNSA. CDR3 size: 16 residues. Trimming left V 3 bases short and J 2 bases short, with 13 bases between. The chain's CDR3 is CASSLYRQPNTGELFF. CDR3 DNA sequence: TGTGCCAGCAGCTTGTACAGACAACCCAACACCGGGGAGCTGTTTTTT.

V usage is TRBV5-1 and J usage is TRBJ2-5; 11 bases fit TRBD1. This CDR3 spans 15 amino acids. Per germline, CDR1 SGHRS and CDR2 YFSETQ. The junction had 3 bases not matched to a gene; V was cut back by 2 bases and J by 3 bases. The CDR3 sequence: CASSLRTGGEETQYF. CDR3 in DNA: TGCGCCAGCAGCTTAAGGACAGGGGGCGAAGAGACCCAGTACTTC.

This chain links TRBV7-8 with TRBJ2-1; 9 nucleotides line up with TRBD2. Germline V lookup: CDR1 SGHVS, CDR2 FQNEAQ. Unmatched junction bases numbered 5, after V lost 1 base and J lost 4 bases. CDR3 size: 16 residues. The CDR3 sequence: CASSLGLREGYNEQFF. In DNA form, the CDR3 reads TGTGCCAGCAGCTTAGGTTTGCGGGAGGGGTACAATGAGCAGTTCTTC. The variable domain in full, with the rest retrieved from reference TRBV7-8 and TRBJ2-1, is GAGVSQSPRYKVAKRGQDVALRCDPISGHVSLFWYQQALGQGPEFLTYFQNEAQLDKSGLPSDRFFAERPEGSVSTLKIQRTQQEDSAVYLCASSLGLREGYNEQFFGPGTRLTVL.

In DNA, the CDR3 is TGTGCCAGCAGCCCATCCCAGGGGATGAGCTCCTACAATGAGCAGTTCTTC. Protein sequence: CASSPSQGMSSYNEQFF. V and J are TRBV4-2 and TRBJ2-1; TRBD1 might be the D (6 bases). Trimming removed 4 bases from V and 0 bases from J, with 16 bases in between. This CDR3 is 17 amino acids long. Germline V gene data show CDR1 as LGHNA and CDR2 as YNFKEQ.

This clone was counted a few times. The gene calls are TRBV5-1 and TRBJ2-3, with 7 bases matching TRBD1. V lost 3 bases and J lost 1; bases outside the gene matches: 2. The germline V gene encodes CDR1 SGHRS and CDR2 YFSETQ. This CDR3 spans 14 amino acids. This CDR3 reads CASSSGQGTDTQYF. Written as DNA, the CDR3 is TGCGCCAGCAGCTCCGGACAGGGCACAGATACGCAGTATTTT. The variable domain in full, with the rest retrieved from reference TRBV5-1 and TRBJ2-3, is KAGVTQTPRYLIKTRGQQVTLSCSPISGHRSVSWYQQTPGQGLQFLFEYFSETQRNKGNFPGRFSGRQFSNSRSEMNVSTLELGDSALYLCASSSGQGTDTQYFGPGTRLTVL.

This chain joins TRBV24-1 and TRBJ1-6; D is uncertain. The CDR3 is made up of 13 amino acids. Germline CDR1 and CDR2: KGHDR and SFDVKD. V was clipped by 5 bases and J by 7 bases, with 8 bases between them. CDR3 sequence reads: CATSVNENSPLHF. The DNA for the CDR3 is TGTGCCACCAGTGTCAACGAGAATTCACCCCTCCACTTT.

The CDR3 DNA is TGTGCCAGTAGGTCCGTCGGGGGGGCTGGGAACTATGGCTACACCTTC. Its translation is CASRSVGGAGNYGYTF. J is TRBJ1-2 and V is TRBV19; D is perhaps TRBD1 (6 bases). CDR1 is LNHDA and CDR2 is SQIVND in the germline V gene (reference sequence). Between the trimmed V and J ends, which lost 6 bases and 2 bases, there was a span of 19 bases. This CDR3 comprises 16 residues.

The chain uses TRBV19 and TRBJ2-4, with 9 bases identical to TRBD1. The CDR3 covers 14 residues. The V gene end was trimmed by 1 base and the J gene end by 9 bases; junction bases not matched to a gene: 4. Germline CDR1 reads LNHDA; CDR2 reads SQIVND (reference sequence). CDR3 sequence (DNA): TGTGCCAGTAGTATAGTAGGGACAGGGAGCATTCAGTACTTC. It translates to CASSIVGTGSIQYF.

The chain couples TRBV7-2 to TRBJ1-4; 9 bases agree with TRBD1. CDR1 is SGHTA, CDR2 FQGNSA, per germline. After removal of 4 bases from V and 5 bases from J, the junction contained 8 bases not matched to a gene. This CDR3 is built from 16 residues. The CDR3 DNA follows: TGTGCCAGCAGCTCAGGGCCCGGGACAGGGAATGAAAAACTGTTTTTT. Translation: CASSSGPGTGNEKLFF. Combining the CDR3 with reference TRBV7-2 and TRBJ1-4 gives the whole variable domain GAGVSQSPSNKVTEKGKDVELRCDPISGHTALYWYRQSLGQGLEFLIYFQGNSAPDKSGLPSDRFSAERTGGSVSTLTIQRTQQEDSAVYLCASSSGPGTGNEKLFFGSGTQLSVL.

The chain links TRBV5-1 to TRBJ1-1; D is unresolved. Deletions cut 4 bases from V and 1 base from J, with 8 bases between. In germline, CDR1 is SGHRS, CDR2 YFSETQ. The CDR3 totals 13 residues. CDR3 sequence reads: CASSPGSNTEAFF. The CDR3 DNA reads as TGCGCCAGCAGCCCCGGGTCGAACACTGAAGCTTTCTTT.

A single count supports this clone. The chain couples TRBV10-3 to TRBJ1-6; no clear D gene. The germline gives CDR1 ENHRY, CDR2 SYGVKD. The CDR3 runs 12 residues. The V and J ends lost 0 bases and 15 bases respectively, with 9 bases between them. The CDR3 region is CAISESKYSLHF. DNA for the CDR3: TGTGCCATCAGTGAGTCGAAGTATAGCCTCCACTTT.

The J gene is TRBJ2-7, the V gene TRBV6-1; 8 positions match TRBD2. The J segment lost 2 bases and the V segment lost 2 bases, leaving 5 bases of the junction unmatched. This CDR3 contains 15 residues. Germline lookup yields CDR1 MNHNS and CDR2 SASEGT. The CDR3 bases are TGTGCCAGCAGTGAACCAACTAGCGGAACCTACGAGCAGTACTTC. This gives the protein CASSEPTSGTYEQYF.

The chain combines TRBV19 with TRBJ2-7, with D possibly TRBD1 on 6 matching bases. CDR1 is LNHDA, CDR2 SQIVND, per germline (reference sequence). This CDR3 has 13 residues. Trimming removed 10 bases from V and 3 bases from J, with 16 bases in between. The CDR3 sequence is CATTPQGRYEQYF. The CDR3 DNA sequence: TGTGCCACCACACCACAGGGCCGCTACGAGCAGTACTTC.

This sequence joins TRBV7-9 and TRBJ2-2; 12 bases are shared with TRBD2. The germline CDR1 and CDR2 sequences are SEHNR and FQNEAQ (reference sequence). After removal of 0 bases from V and 4 bases from J, the junction contained 6 bases not matched to a gene. The CDR3 is 18 amino acids. CDR3 bases: TGTGCCAGCAGCTTAGCGTCTAGCGGGAGGGCCATCACCGGGGAGCTGTTTTTT. Encoded protein: CASSLASSGRAITGELFF.

This clone was observed a few times. This chain links TRBV19 with TRBJ1-4, with D possibly being TRBD1 (5 bases). The CDR3 length is 16 residues. V was cut by 0 bases and J by 8 bases, with 16 bases left in between. The V gene's germline CDR1 is LNHDA and CDR2 SQIVND (reference sequence). The CDR3 sequence is CASSIDLWQGNEKLFF. Written as DNA, the CDR3 is TGTGCCAGTAGTATAGATCTTTGGCAGGGAAACGAAAAACTGTTTTTT.

J is TRBJ2-1 and V is TRBV29-1, with D tentatively TRBD2 (5 bases). This CDR3 has 14 residues. In germline, CDR1 is SQVTM, CDR2 ANQGSEA. Trimming removed 4 bases at V and 0 bases at J, with 10 bases between. CDR3 in DNA: TGCAGCGTTGTAGCGTACAGCTCCTACAATGAGCAGTTCTTC. Residues: CSVVAYSSYNEQFF.

This clone appeared once. The rearrangement uses TRBV7-9 and TRBJ1-1, with D possibly being TRBD1 (6 bases). The CDR3 is made up of 16 amino acids. Looked up from germline, CDR1 is SEHNR and CDR2 is FQNEAQ (reference sequence). The V end lost 5 bases, the J end lost 1 base, and 17 bases lay between the germline ends. The CDR3 DNA reads TGTGCCAGCAGCCCCCGAGGGGGTACGGGGAACACTGAAGCTTTCTTT. Translating it yields CASSPRGGTGNTEAFF.

The chain couples TRBV15 to TRBJ2-3; D not certain. The ends were cut back, 3 bases at V and 3 bases at J, with 10 bases in the middle. This CDR3 region has 14 residues. Germline V lookup: CDR1 LNHNV, CDR2 YYDKDF (reference sequence). CDR3 DNA: TGTGCCACCAGCAGGGGCCCTGGGACAGATACGCAGTATTTT. It is translated as CATSRGPGTDTQYF. Variable domain in full (rest from reference TRBV15 and TRBJ2-3): DAMVIQNPRYQVTQFGKPVTLSCSQTLNHNVMYWYQQKSSQAPKLLFHYYDKDFNNEADTPDNFQSRRPNTSFCFLDIRSPGLGDTAMYLCATSRGPGTDTQYFGPGTRLTVL.

Comment on this clone: One end of the junction fails to match germline, which may point to a read error. The chain recombines TRBV7-7 with TRBJ2-1; 12 bases map to TRBD2. This CDR3 has 15 residues. Per germline, CDR1 SSHAT and CDR2 FNYEAQ (reference sequence). CDR3 region: CASSLTGLAGGEQFF. The CDR3 region has the DNA TGTGCTAGCAGCTTGACGGGACTAGCGGGCGGGGAGCAGTTCTTC.

In DNA form, the CDR3 reads TGTGCCAGCAGCCAAACGGACGGGAGTGGATACGAGCAGTACTTC. Translation: CASSQTDGSGYEQYF. The rearrangement uses TRBV4-2 and TRBJ2-7; possibly TRBD2 for D (6 bases). Germline-derived CDR1 and CDR2 are LGHNA and YNFKEQ. The length of the CDR3 is 15 residues. The ends were cut back, 2 bases at V and 4 bases at J, with 15 bases in the middle.

The chain joins TRBV27 to TRBJ2-7; the match to TRBD1 covers 11 bases. Trimming cost V 10 bases and J 3 bases; bases outside gene matches: 11. The CDR3 spans 15 residues. CDR1 is MNHEY and CDR2 is SMNVEV in the germline V gene (reference sequence). The CDR3 is CATSLTGTGGYEQYF. The DNA of the CDR3 is TGTGCCACTTCCCTAACGGGGACAGGGGGCTACGAGCAGTACTTC.